The 18 T cell receptor beta chains below were found in one sample sequenced in a study of blood T cells in healthy people across ages. Using a J-beta primer mix together with a sample-barcoded 5' primer, a second PCR was run for roughly 7 to 11 cycles. MiXCR, applied by TCRdb to the 5' RACE reads, yields one record per CDR3 protein. The table shows fewer than 1.5 million distinct CDR3 sequences, with 35% to 45% occurring only once. The sequencing sample was made of blood. These receptors originate from a woman younger than 30 in good health.

The chain carries TRBV20-1 and TRBJ2-5, with 11 bases lining up with TRBD2. Unmatched junction bases numbered 10, after V lost 5 bases and J lost 5 bases. The CDR3 sequence is 15 residues long. Germline assignment: CDR1 DFQATT and CDR2 SNEGSKA (reference sequence). This chain's CDR3 is CSAFLAGGRWETQYF. The CDR3 region has the DNA TGCAGTGCTTTTCTAGCGGGGGGCCGCTGGGAGACCCAGTACTTC.

This chain connects TRBV5-1 to TRBJ1-1; TRBD1 agrees at 8 bases. The CDR3 sequence is 17 residues long. Germline V gene sequence: CDR1 SGHRS, CDR2 YFSETQ. V was clipped by 0 bases and J by 1 base; unmatched bases: 8. For the CDR3, the DNA is TGCGCCAGCAGCTTGGGCCAGGGGGCCCGGCAGAACACTGAAGCTTTCTTT. This gives the protein CASSLGQGARQNTEAFF.

This rearrangement joins TRBV12-3 or TRBV12-4 to TRBJ1-2; D is perhaps TRBD1 (5 bases). The ends were cut back, 11 bases at V and 6 bases at J, with 19 bases in the middle. The CDR3 contains 13 residues. As DNA, the CDR3 is TGTGCCGCCGTTAGGGGAGGGAGGGATGGCTACACCTTC. Amino acid sequence: CAAVRGGRDGYTF.

This clonotype was seen a handful of times. The J gene is TRBJ1-4, the V gene TRBV5-1; D is undetermined. The CDR3 covers 14 residues. The V and J ends lost 1 base and 5 bases respectively, with 9 bases between them. Germline loops: CDR1 SGHRS, CDR2 YFSETQ. The CDR3 sequence is CASSLFSDNEKLFF. In DNA form, the CDR3 reads TGCGCCAGCAGCTTGTTCTCCGACAATGAAAAACTGTTTTTT.

V usage is TRBV7-2 and J usage is TRBJ2-7, with 14 bases lining up with TRBD2. V was pared by 1 base and J by 11 bases, with 10 bases of the junction left unmatched. Per the germline V gene, CDR1 is SGHTA and CDR2 is FQGNSA. This CDR3 is built from 16 residues. The CDR3 DNA sequence: TGTGCCAGCAGCTTAGAACCGGGACTAGCGGGAGCAGGAAAGTACTTC. It is translated as CASSLEPGLAGAGKYF.

This clonotype was observed a handful of times. The chain has TRBV27 and TRBJ2-7; D is perhaps TRBD1 (5 bases). Trimming removed 2 bases at V and 2 bases at J, with 10 bases between. Germline-derived CDR1 and CDR2 are MNHEY and SMNVEV (reference sequence). This CDR3 has 14 amino acids. The DNA of the CDR3 is TGTGCCAGCAGTTTAGGCAGGGATGCCTACGAGCAGTACTTC. Its translation: CASSLGRDAYEQYF.

Only a few counts were recorded for this clonotype. In DNA, the CDR3 is TGTGCCAGCAGCGGCGCGGGGGGCCCCGGGGACGAGCAGTACTTC. The encoded protein is CASSGAGGPGDEQYF. The V gene is TRBV9, the J gene TRBJ2-5; 8 bases are a match to TRBD2. The J call may be faulty, since TRBJ2-7 better matches the DNA end. The CDR3 runs 15 residues. Germline CDR1 is SGDLS and CDR2 is YYNGEE.

This clonotype was observed a few times. The chain couples TRBV12-3 or TRBV12-4 to TRBJ1-6, with 7 positions matching TRBD1. The CDR3 loop spans 17 amino acids. Trimming took 4 bases from V and 2 from J; bases not matched to a gene: 8. Here the CDR3 reads CASSSDRQGPYNSPLHF. The CDR3 DNA follows: TGTGCCAGCAGTTCTGACCGACAGGGCCCCTATAATTCACCCCTCCACTTT.

The J gene is TRBJ2-5, the V gene TRBV18; D is perhaps TRBD2 (5 bases). CDR1 is KGHSH and CDR2 is LQKENI in the germline V gene. There are 16 residues in the CDR3. With 2 bases removed from V and 5 bases from J, the gap between germline ends came to 18 bases. The CDR3 nucleotides read TGTGCCAGCTCACCATGGGAGTCGTCGCAGGACGAGACCCAGTACTTC. It translates to CASSPWESSQDETQYF.

CDR3 DNA: TGTGCCACCAGCAGAACTGAGGGATCCGCGGCAACAGATACGCAGTATTTT. As protein: CATSRTEGSAATDTQYF. The chain couples TRBV15 to TRBJ2-3, with D possibly TRBD2 on 5 matching bases. This CDR3 is 17 amino acids long. Germline CDR1 and CDR2: LNHNV and YYDKDF (reference sequence). Trimming removed 2 bases at V and 3 bases at J, with 18 bases between.

This clonotype has only one observation. The chain is built from TRBV20-1 and TRBJ2-7, with D tentatively TRBD2 (7 bases). This CDR3 contains 15 residues. V lost 6 bases and J lost 2, with 20 bases in between. Germline values: CDR1 DFQATT, CDR2 SNEGSKA (reference sequence). CDR3 in amino acids: CSARGGKVPAYEQYF. The CDR3 DNA follows: TGCAGTGCAAGGGGGGGGAAGGTTCCAGCCTACGAGCAGTACTTC.

The chain uses TRBV20-1 and TRBJ2-4; no clear D gene. The J call may be in error: the DNA end matches TRBJ2-7 better. There are 11 residues in the CDR3. Germline CDR1 and CDR2: DFQATT and SNEGSKA (reference sequence). CDR3 DNA: TGCAGTGCCGTCCTTGTGGACGAGCAGTACTTC. Amino acid sequence: CSAVLVDEQYF.

This sequence joins TRBV20-1 and TRBJ1-1, with TRBD1 identical over 8 bases. Per germline, CDR1 DFQATT and CDR2 SNEGSKA (reference sequence). CDR3 length equals 16 residues. The V gene end was trimmed by 1 base and the J gene end by 1 base; junction bases not matched to a gene: 8. The CDR3 region is CSARAPGDRKNTEAFF. As DNA, the CDR3 is TGCAGTGCTAGAGCCCCTGGGGACAGGAAGAACACTGAAGCTTTCTTT.

The chain has TRBV5-1 and TRBJ2-3; D possibly corresponds to TRBD1 (6 bases). V was shortened by 4 bases and J by 3 bases, with 18 bases between the two germline ends. This CDR3 comprises 16 residues. Germline CDR1 is SGHRS and CDR2 is YFSETQ. The chain's CDR3 is CASSNGQSPFTDTQYF. Here the CDR3 DNA reads TGCGCCAGCAGCAACGGACAGTCCCCTTTTACAGATACGCAGTATTTT. Complete variable domain (other parts from reference TRBV5-1 and TRBJ2-3): KAGVTQTPRYLIKTRGQQVTLSCSPISGHRSVSWYQQTPGQGLQFLFEYFSETQRNKGNFPGRFSGRQFSNSRSEMNVSTLELGDSALYLCASSNGQSPFTDTQYFGPGTRLTVL.

There are a few counts of this clonotype. V usage is TRBV5-1 and J usage is TRBJ2-1, with 7 bases fitting TRBD2. The junction had 1 base not matched to a gene; V was cut back by 0 bases and J by 10 bases. Germline V gene lookup returns CDR1 SGHRS and CDR2 YFSETQ. There are 12 residues in the CDR3. The CDR3 spells CASSLDSGEQFF. The CDR3 nucleotides are TGCGCCAGCAGCTTGGATAGCGGGGAGCAGTTCTTC.

The V gene is TRBV18, the J gene TRBJ1-1; 7 bases are a match to TRBD1. The J segment lost 0 bases and the V segment lost 2 bases, leaving 15 bases of the junction unmatched. Germline lookup yields CDR1 KGHSH and CDR2 LQKENI. The CDR3 is 19 residues long. The CDR3 region has the DNA TGTGCCAGCTCACCATATAAGGGTCCTGGGACAGTTATGAACACTGAAGCTTTCTTT. Its translation is CASSPYKGPGTVMNTEAFF.

This rearrangement joins TRBV4-1 to TRBJ2-3; 14 bases fit TRBD2. Per germline, CDR1 MGHRA and CDR2 YSYEKL. The CDR3 runs 19 residues. V shed 4 bases and J 2 bases; nucleotides not matched to a gene: 11. The CDR3 sequence is CASSPKPQGLAGATDTQYF. In DNA, the CDR3 is TGCGCCAGCAGCCCAAAACCCCAGGGACTAGCGGGGGCCACAGATACGCAGTATTTT.

Ten or more counts support this clonotype. The V and J genes are TRBV7-2 and TRBJ1-5; the match to TRBD1 covers 7 bases. Germline loops: CDR1 SGHTA, CDR2 FQGNSA. After removal of 5 bases from V and 2 bases from J, the junction contained 9 bases not matched to a gene. There are 16 residues in the CDR3. The chain's CDR3 is CASSPTGTAGNQPQHF. CDR3 DNA sequence: TGTGCCAGCAGCCCGACGGGGACAGCGGGCAATCAGCCCCAGCATTTT.